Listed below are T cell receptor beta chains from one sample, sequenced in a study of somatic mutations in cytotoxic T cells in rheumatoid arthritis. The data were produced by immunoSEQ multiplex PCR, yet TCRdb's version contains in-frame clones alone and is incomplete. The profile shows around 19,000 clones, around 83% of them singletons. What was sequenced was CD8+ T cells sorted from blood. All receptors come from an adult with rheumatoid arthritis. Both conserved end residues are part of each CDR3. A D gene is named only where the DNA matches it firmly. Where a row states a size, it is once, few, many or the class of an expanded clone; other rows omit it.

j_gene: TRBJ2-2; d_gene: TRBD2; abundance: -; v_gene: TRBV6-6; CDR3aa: CASSPGLSGETGELFF; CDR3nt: TGTGCCAGCAGCCCAGGGCTTAGCGGGGAGACCGGGGAGCTGTTTTTT
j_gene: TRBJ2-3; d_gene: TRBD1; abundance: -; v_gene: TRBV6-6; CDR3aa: CASSYRGLGTDTQYF; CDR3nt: TGTGCCAGCAGTTACAGGGGGCTTGGGACAGATACGCAGTATTTT
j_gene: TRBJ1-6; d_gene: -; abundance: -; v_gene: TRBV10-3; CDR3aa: CAISLPEPGSPLHF; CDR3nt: TGTGCCATCAGCCTCCCGGAGCCGGGTTCACCCCTCCACTTT
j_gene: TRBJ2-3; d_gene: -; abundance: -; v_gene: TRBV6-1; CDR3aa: CASSEKADSTDTQYF; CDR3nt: TGTGCCAGCAGTGAAAAGGCGGACAGCACAGATACGCAGTATTTT
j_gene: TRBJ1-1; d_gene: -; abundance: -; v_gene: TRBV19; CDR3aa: CASSTARGTEAFF; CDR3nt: TGTGCCAGTAGTACAGCGAGGGGCACTGAAGCTTTCTTT
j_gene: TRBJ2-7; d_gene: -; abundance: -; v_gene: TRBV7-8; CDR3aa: CASTPGLVSSEQYF; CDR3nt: TGTGCCAGCACCCCCGGGCTAGTATCCTCCGAGCAGTACTTC
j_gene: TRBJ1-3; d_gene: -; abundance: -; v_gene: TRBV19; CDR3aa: CASSKGTEDSGNTIYF; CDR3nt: TGTGCCAGTAGTAAAGGGACGGAAGACTCTGGAAACACCATATATTTT
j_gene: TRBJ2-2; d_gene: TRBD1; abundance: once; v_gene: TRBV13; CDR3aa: CASSLGDRGRNTGELFF; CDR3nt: TGTGCCAGCAGCTTAGGGGACAGGGGACGGAACACCGGGGAGCTGTTTTTT
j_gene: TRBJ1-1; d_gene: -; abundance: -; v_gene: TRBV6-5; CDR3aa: CASSYHGQNTEAFF; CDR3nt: TGTGCCAGCAGTTACCATGGACAGAACACTGAAGCTTTCTTT
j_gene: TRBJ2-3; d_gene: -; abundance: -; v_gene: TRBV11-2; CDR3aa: CASSFEGGSTDTQYF; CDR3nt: TGTGCCAGCAGCTTCGAAGGCGGTAGCACAGATACGCAGTATTTT
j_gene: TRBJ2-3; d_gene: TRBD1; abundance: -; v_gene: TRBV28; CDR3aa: CASRGRQGDRDTQYF; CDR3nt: TGTGCCAGCAGGGGCCGGCAGGGGGACCGAGATACGCAGTATTTT
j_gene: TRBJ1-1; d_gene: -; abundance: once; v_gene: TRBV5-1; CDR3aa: CASSGGRYTEAFF; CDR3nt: TGCGCCAGCAGCGGCGGACGGTACACTGAAGCTTTCTTT
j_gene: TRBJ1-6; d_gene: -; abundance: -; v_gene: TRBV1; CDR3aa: CTSSQETSPSSYNSPLHF; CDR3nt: TGCACCAGCAGCCAAGAAACCAGTCCGAGCTCCTATAATTCACCCCTCCACTTT
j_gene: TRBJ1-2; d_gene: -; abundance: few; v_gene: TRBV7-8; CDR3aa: CASSNWADGYTF; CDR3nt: TGTGCCAGCAGCAACTGGGCCGATGGCTACACCTTC
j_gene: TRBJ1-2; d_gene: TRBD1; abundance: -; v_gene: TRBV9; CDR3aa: CASSPRTGGAGYGYTF; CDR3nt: TGTGCCAGCAGCCCGCGGACAGGGGGCGCCGGCTATGGCTACACCTTC
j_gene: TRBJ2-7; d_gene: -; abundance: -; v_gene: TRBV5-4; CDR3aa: CASSRLANEQYF; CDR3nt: TGTGCCAGCAGCCGGCTAGCGAACGAGCAGTACTTC
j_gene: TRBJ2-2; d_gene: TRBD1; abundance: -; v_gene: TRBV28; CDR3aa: CASSLGTANTGELFF; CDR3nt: TGTGCCAGCAGCCTGGGGACAGCGAACACCGGGGAGCTGTTTTTT
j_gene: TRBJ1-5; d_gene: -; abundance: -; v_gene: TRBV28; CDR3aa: CATRRGRGNQPQHF; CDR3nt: TGTGCCACCAGACGTGGACGGGGCAATCAGCCCCAGCATTTT
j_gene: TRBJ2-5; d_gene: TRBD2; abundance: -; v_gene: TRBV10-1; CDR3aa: CARRGLAGGPSEETQYF; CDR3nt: TGCGCCAGGAGAGGACTAGCGGGAGGGCCCTCGGAAGAGACCCAGTACTTC
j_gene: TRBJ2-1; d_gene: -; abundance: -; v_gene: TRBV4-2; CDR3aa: CASSQDRGSYNEQFF; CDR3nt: TGTGCCAGCAGCCAAGATCGAGGCAGCTACAATGAGCAGTTCTTC
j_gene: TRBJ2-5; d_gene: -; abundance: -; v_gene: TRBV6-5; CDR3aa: CASSLWTDQETQYF; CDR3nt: TGTGCCAGCAGTCTCTGGACAGATCAAGAGACCCAGTACTTC
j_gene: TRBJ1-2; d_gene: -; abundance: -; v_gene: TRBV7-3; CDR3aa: CASSLNPGNYGYTF; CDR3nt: TGTGCCAGCAGCTTAAACCCAGGGAACTATGGCTACACCTTC
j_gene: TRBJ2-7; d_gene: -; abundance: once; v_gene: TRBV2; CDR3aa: CASKVGEQYF; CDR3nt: TGTGCCAGCAAGGTAGGCGAGCAGTACTTC
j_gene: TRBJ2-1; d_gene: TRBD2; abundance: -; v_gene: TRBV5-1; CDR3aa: CASSVTSGRAYNEQFF; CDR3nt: TGCGCCAGCAGTGTGACTAGCGGGAGGGCCTACAATGAGCAGTTCTTC
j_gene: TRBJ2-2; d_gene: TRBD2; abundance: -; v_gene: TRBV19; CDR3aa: CASRATSGRGKTGELFF; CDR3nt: TGTGCCAGTAGGGCGACTAGCGGGAGGGGAAAGACCGGGGAGCTGTTTTTT
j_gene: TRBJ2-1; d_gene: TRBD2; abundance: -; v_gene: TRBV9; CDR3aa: CASSVDSGDFQFF; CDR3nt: TGTGCCAGCAGCGTCGATAGCGGGGATTTTCAGTTCTTC
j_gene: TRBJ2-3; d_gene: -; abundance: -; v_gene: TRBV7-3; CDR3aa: CASSSTGGWDTQYF; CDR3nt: TGTGCCAGCAGCAGTACCGGGGGTTGGGATACGCAGTATTTT
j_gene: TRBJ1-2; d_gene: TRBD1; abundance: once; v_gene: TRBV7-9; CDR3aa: CASSPGQGPYGYTF; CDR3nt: TGTGCCAGCAGCCCGGGACAGGGACCTTATGGCTACACCTTC
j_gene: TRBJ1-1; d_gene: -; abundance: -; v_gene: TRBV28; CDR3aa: CASSYSPGQNTEAFF; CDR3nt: TGTGCCAGCAGTTACTCTCCGGGGCAGAACACTGAAGCTTTCTTT
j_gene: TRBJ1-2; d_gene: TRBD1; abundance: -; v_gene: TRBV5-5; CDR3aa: CASSLRQGLRGYTF; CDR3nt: TGTGCCAGCAGCTTAAGACAGGGTCTGAGAGGCTACACCTTC
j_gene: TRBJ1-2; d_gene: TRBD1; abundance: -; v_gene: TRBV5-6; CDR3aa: CASRVNSGTGYNYGYTF; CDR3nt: TGTGCCAGCAGGGTGAATTCCGGGACAGGATATAACTATGGCTACACCTTC
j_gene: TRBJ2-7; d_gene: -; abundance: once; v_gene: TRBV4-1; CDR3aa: CASSPDLTYEQYF; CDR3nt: TGCGCCAGCAGCCCGGACTTAACCTACGAGCAGTACTTC
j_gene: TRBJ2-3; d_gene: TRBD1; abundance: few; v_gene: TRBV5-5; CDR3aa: CASSLALAGGLDTQYF; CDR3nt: TGTGCCAGCAGCTTGGCGTTGGCAGGGGGCCTAGATACGCAGTATTTT
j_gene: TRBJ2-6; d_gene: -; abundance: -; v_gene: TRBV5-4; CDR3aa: CASSWGDGSSGANVLTF; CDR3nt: TGTGCCAGCAGCTGGGGGGACGGCAGCTCTGGGGCCAACGTCCTGACTTTC
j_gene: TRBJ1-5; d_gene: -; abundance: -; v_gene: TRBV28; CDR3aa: CASSYNQPQHF; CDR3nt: TGTGCCAGCAGTTATAATCAGCCCCAGCATTTT
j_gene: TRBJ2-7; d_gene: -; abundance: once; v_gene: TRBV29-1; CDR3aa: CSVDRGSYEQYF; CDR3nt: TGCAGCGTTGACCGGGGGTCCTACGAGCAGTACTTC
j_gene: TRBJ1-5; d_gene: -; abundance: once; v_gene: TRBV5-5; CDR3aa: CASSFSQTSNQPQHF; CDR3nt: TGTGCCAGCAGCTTTTCCCAGACGAGCAATCAGCCCCAGCATTTT
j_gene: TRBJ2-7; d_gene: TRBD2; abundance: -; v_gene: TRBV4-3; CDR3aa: CASSYGLASTYEQYF; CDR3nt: TGCGCCAGCAGCTACGGACTAGCGAGTACCTACGAGCAGTACTTC
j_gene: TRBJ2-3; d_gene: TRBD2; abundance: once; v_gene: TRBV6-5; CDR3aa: CASRGVAGGTDTQYF; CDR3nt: TGTGCCAGCAGGGGCGTAGCGGGAGGCACAGATACGCAGTATTTT
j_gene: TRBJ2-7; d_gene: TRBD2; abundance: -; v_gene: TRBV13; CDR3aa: CASSTGLAYEQYF; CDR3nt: TGTGCCAGCAGCACCGGACTAGCGTACGAGCAGTACTTC
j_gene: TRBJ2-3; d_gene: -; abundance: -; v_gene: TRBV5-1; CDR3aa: CASSLGQTHTDTQYF; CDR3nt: TGCGCCAGCAGCTTGGGACAGACCCACACAGATACGCAGTATTTT
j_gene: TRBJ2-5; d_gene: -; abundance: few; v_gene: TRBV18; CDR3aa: CASSPAQETQYF; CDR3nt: TGTGCCAGCTCACCCGCCCAAGAGACCCAGTACTTC
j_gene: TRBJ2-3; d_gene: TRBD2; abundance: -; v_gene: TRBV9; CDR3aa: CASSVVGTSGISQYF; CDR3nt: TGTGCCAGCAGCGTAGTTGGGACTAGCGGGATTTCGCAGTATTTT
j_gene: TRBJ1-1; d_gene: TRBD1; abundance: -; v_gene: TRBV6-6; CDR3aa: CASRGDRSNTEAFF; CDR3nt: TGTGCCAGCAGGGGGGACAGATCGAACACTGAAGCTTTCTTT
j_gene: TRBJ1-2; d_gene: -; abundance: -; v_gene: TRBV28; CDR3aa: CASSSIAQTPYGYTF; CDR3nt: TGTGCCAGCAGTTCCATTGCCCAAACCCCCTATGGCTACACCTTC